This T cell receptor beta chain was sequenced during a study of beta chain features in type 1 diabetes. Germline V gene data show CDR1 as MGHDK and CDR2 as SYGVNS. The CDR3 consists of 14 residues. Trimming took off 6 bases at V and 4 bases at J, with 12 bases between the two ends. Study outcomes and limitations: All four CD4+ subsets of Type 1 diabetes patients contained TCRB CDR3s that were moderately but significantly shorter.

This clone was detected only a few times. Its specificity is unknown. cDNA synthesis used the whole RNA isolate, giving expressed TCRB sequences. Sequenced by immunoSEQ multiplex PCR; TCRdb stores in-frame clones only, minus some. The sample records over 600,000 clones, around an eighth being singletons. This receptor was taken from a man aged 30 to 45 with type 1 diabetes. The chain uses TRBV25-1 and TRBJ1-4, with D possibly being TRBD1 (5 bases). Sequenced sample: naive CD4+ T cells from blood. In DNA, the CDR3 is TGTGCCAGCAGGGGGGACTCGAATAATGAAAAACTGTTTTTT. Its translation is CASRGDSNNEKLFF.